The sequence of this TCR beta chain was determined in a study of Graves' ophthalmopathy and Graves' hyperthyroidism. Overall study findings and caveats: Blood repertoires reportedly contained most expanded thyroid clonotypes above 0.001 frequency.

CDR3 length: 14 residues. Germline CDR1 reads MNHNS; CDR2 reads SASEGT. The V segment lost 5 bases and the J segment 3 bases; nucleotides outside the gene matches: 4. A duration under 3 months, NOSPECS ≥4, CAS ≥3 and moderate-to-severe activity characterized the donors with ophthalmopathy. From fresh peripheral blood, around 10 ml in volume, the PBMCs were obtained. Amplification of the TCR beta CDR3 regions used RNA transcripts (as template). HTBI primers were employed in first-round RT-PCR, then a second-round multiplex PCR followed. TCRdb redid the calling of the multiplex PCR reads with MiXCR, one entry per CDR3 protein. The profile shows about 700,000 distinct CDR3 sequences, roughly two fifths of them singletons. This clonotype was recorded a few times. Its antigen is not identified.

Input material: peripheral blood. V is TRBV6-1 and J is TRBJ2-5; 9 bases are shared with TRBD2. This clonotype was sampled from an adult man with Graves' ophthalmopathy. This CDR3 is CASSIAGVKETQYF. In DNA form, the CDR3 reads TGTGCCAGCAGTATAGCGGGAGTGAAAGAGACCCAGTACTTC.